Listed below are T cell receptor beta chains from one sample, sequenced in a study of CD8+ T cells in alopecia areata. Sequencing used immunoSEQ multiplex PCR; TCRdb keeps in-frame clones, though not all of them. The table shows about 250,000 clones, with around 64% occurring only once. The specimen comprised CD4+ T cells sorted from blood, sampled around week 53, from a patient treated with tofacitinib. The source of these receptors is a human donor with alopecia areata. The CDR3 runs from the conserved cysteine through the conserved F or W. D genes are given only for firm matches. Size values are once, few and many counts, or a class for expanded clones, and some rows have none.

j_call clone_size v_call d_call cdr3_aa cdr3_nt
TRBJ2-7 NA TRBV5-1 TRBD2 CASSPDGRGGEQYF TGCGCCAGCAGCCCGGACGGGAGGGGAGGCGAGCAGTACTTC
TRBJ2-3 NA TRBV29-1 NA CSATGRSTDTQYF TGCAGCGCCACCGGGAGAAGCACAGATACGCAGTATTTT
TRBJ2-5 NA TRBV29-1 TRBD2 CSVVILAGGQPQETQYF TGCAGCGTCGTAATACTAGCGGGGGGCCAACCCCAAGAGACCCAGTACTTC
TRBJ1-6 NA TRBV9 NA CASSRGGVSPLHF TGTGCCAGCAGCCGGGGGGGCGTTTCACCCCTCCACTTT
TRBJ2-7 NA TRBV27 NA CASMWFSFYEQYF TGTGCCAGCATGTGGTTTTCTTTCTACGAGCAGTACTTC
TRBJ1-1 NA TRBV9 NA CASSVKRNTEAFF TGTGCCAGCAGCGTAAAAAGGAACACTGAAGCTTTCTTT
TRBJ2-2 NA TRBV2 NA CASSPNTGELFF TGTGCCAGCAGCCCTAACACCGGGGAGCTGTTTTTT
TRBJ2-7 NA TRBV4-3 TRBD1 CASSQYIGGETYEQYF TGCGCCAGCAGCCAATATATAGGGGGCGAGACCTACGAGCAGTACTTC
TRBJ1-5 NA TRBV29-1 TRBD1 CSVSGTGDQPQHF TGCAGCGTTTCCGGGACAGGAGACCAGCCCCAGCATTTT
TRBJ2-5 NA TRBV30 NA CACGRGSETQYF TGTGCCTGTGGCCGGGGGTCGGAGACCCAGTACTTC
TRBJ2-4 NA TRBV19 TRBD2 CASSMRTSGGLAKNIQYF TGTGCCAGTAGTATGAGGACTAGCGGGGGCCTAGCCAAAAACATTCAGTACTTC
TRBJ1-6 once TRBV9 NA CASSVQGSYNSPLHF TGTGCCAGCAGCGTACAAGGCTCCTATAATTCACCCCTCCACTTT
TRBJ1-2 NA TRBV14 NA CASSPQRPYGYTF TGTGCCAGCAGCCCACAGCGCCCCTATGGCTACACCTTC
TRBJ2-5 NA TRBV7-3 NA CASSRGSQETQYF TGTGCCAGCAGCCGGGGGAGCCAAGAGACCCAGTACTTC
TRBJ2-5 NA TRBV29-1 NA CSVDAGGARETQYF TGCAGCGTTGACGCTGGGGGGGCGCGAGAGACCCAGTACTTC
TRBJ1-5 few TRBV29-1 NA CSVQISGSSNQPQHF TGCAGCGTGCAAATTTCGGGATCTAGCAATCAGCCCCAGCATTTT
TRBJ2-7 NA TRBV20-1 NA CSAQDRYEQYF TGCAGTGCCCAAGACCGTTACGAGCAGTACTTC
TRBJ2-2 NA TRBV5-4 NA CASSFRDQRLGELFF TGTGCCAGCAGCTTCCGGGACCAAAGGCTGGGGGAGCTGTTTTTT
TRBJ1-6 few TRBV7-2 NA CASSEDPNSPLHF TGTGCCAGCAGCGAAGACCCGAATTCACCCCTCCACTTT
TRBJ2-1 NA TRBV7-9 TRBD2 CASSLGPSGAYNEQFF TGTGCCAGCAGCTTAGGGCCTAGCGGGGCCTACAATGAGCAGTTCTTC
TRBJ1-2 once TRBV6-6 NA CASSLPAENYGYTF TGTGCCAGCAGTCTCCCAGCGGAAAACTATGGCTACACCTTC
TRBJ2-3 NA TRBV4-3 NA CASSQGVTDTQYF TGCGCCAGCAGCCAAGGGGTCACTGATACGCAGTATTTT
TRBJ2-1 few TRBV29-1 NA CSAIPGDTLNEQFF TGCAGCGCCATCCCGGGGGACACCTTGAATGAGCAGTTCTTC
TRBJ1-2 NA TRBV6-5 NA CATFQPPNYGYTF TGTGCCACTTTTCAGCCCCCTAACTATGGCTACACCTTC
TRBJ1-1 NA TRBV6-6 NA CASSYSRVTAEAFF TGTGCCAGCAGTTACTCGAGGGTGACAGCTGAAGCTTTCTTT
TRBJ1-1 NA TRBV29-1 TRBD1 CSGIQGVTEAFF TGCAGCGGCATACAGGGGGTCACTGAAGCTTTCTTT
TRBJ2-3 NA TRBV29-1 NA CSVAGTDTQYF TGCAGCGTTGCTGGCACAGATACGCAGTATTTT
TRBJ1-1 NA TRBV9 NA CASSVDRSDTEAFF TGTGCCAGCAGCGTAGACAGGTCGGATACTGAAGCTTTCTTT
TRBJ2-7 NA TRBV9 NA CASSVAGTPDYEQYF TGTGCCAGCAGCGTAGCGGGGACACCCGACTACGAGCAGTACTTC
TRBJ2-7 NA TRBV29-1 TRBD1 CSARTGEREQYF TGCAGCGCTAGGACAGGGGAGAGGGAGCAGTACTTC
TRBJ2-4 NA TRBV29-1 TRBD2 CSVATSGVGNIQYF TGCAGCGTTGCGACTAGCGGGGTAGGAAACATTCAGTACTTC
TRBJ2-4 many TRBV19 TRBD1 CASRDGRGPAQYF TGTGCCAGTAGGGACGGCAGGGGGCCCGCGCAGTACTTC
TRBJ1-1 NA TRBV19 NA CASILEGGSTEAFF TGTGCCAGTATTTTGGAGGGAGGATCAACTGAAGCTTTCTTT
TRBJ2-2 NA TRBV15 TRBD2 CATSSPPGPGGKTGELFF TGTGCCACCAGCAGCCCCCCGGGGCCGGGGGGGAAAACCGGGGAGCTGTTTTTT
TRBJ2-4 few TRBV11-2 NA CASSLRAKNIQYF TGTGCCAGCTCCCTCCGGGCCAAAAACATTCAGTACTTC
TRBJ1-1 few TRBV2 NA CASSVGSYNTEAFF TGTGCCAGCAGTGTGGGCAGTTATAACACTGAAGCTTTCTTT
TRBJ1-2 NA TRBV27 NA CASRRGRYTF TGTGCCAGTCGTCGGGGTCGCTACACCTTC
TRBJ2-1 NA TRBV10-3 TRBD2 CAISDLSSGADNEQFF TGTGCCATCAGTGACCTTTCTAGCGGGGCCGACAATGAGCAGTTCTTC
TRBJ2-7 NA TRBV30 NA CAWRQGTYEQYF TGTGCCTGGAGGCAGGGCACCTACGAGCAGTACTTC
TRBJ2-1 once TRBV5-1 TRBD1 CASSKRQGDNEQFF TGCGCCAGCAGCAAGAGACAGGGCGACAATGAGCAGTTCTTC